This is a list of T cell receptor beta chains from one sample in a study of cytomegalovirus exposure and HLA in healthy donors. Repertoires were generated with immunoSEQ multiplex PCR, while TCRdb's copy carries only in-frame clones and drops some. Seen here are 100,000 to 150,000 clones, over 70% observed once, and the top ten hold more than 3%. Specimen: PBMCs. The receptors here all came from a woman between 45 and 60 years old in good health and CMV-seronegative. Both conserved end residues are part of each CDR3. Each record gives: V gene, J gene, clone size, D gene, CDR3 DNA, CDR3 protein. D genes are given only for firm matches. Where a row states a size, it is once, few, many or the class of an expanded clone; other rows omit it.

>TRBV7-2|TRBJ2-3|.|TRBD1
TGTGCCAGCAGCCGTCAGGACAGGGGTGGCACAGATACGCAGTATTTT
CASSRQDRGGTDTQYF
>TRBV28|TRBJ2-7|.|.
TGTGCCAGCAGCCCCGGGACACTTCCTTACGAGCAGTACTTC
CASSPGTLPYEQYF
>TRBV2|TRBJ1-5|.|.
TGTGCCAGCAGTGTCCCGGGACTGCTCAATCAGCCCCAGCATTTT
CASSVPGLLNQPQHF
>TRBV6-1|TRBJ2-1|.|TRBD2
TGTGCCAGCAGTGCCGGACTAGCGGGAGGTGATGAGCAGTTCTTC
CASSAGLAGGDEQFF
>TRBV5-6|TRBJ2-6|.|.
TGTGCCAGCAGCTCTTACAGTAGCTCTGGGGCCAACGTCCTGACTTTC
CASSSYSSSGANVLTF
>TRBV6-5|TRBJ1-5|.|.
TGTGCCAGCAGTGAGGGGGACCCCACGCAGCCCCAGCATTTT
CASSEGDPTQPQHF
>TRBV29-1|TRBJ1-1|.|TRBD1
TGCAGCGCTACCGGGACAGGGGATTACACTGAAGCTTTCTTT
CSATGTGDYTEAFF
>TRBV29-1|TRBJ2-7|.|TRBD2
TGCAGCGCGGGGACTAGCGGTTCCTACGAGCAGTACTTC
CSAGTSGSYEQYF
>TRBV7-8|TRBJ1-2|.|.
TGTGCCAGCAGCTTAGTCGCAAGCGCCTATGGCTACACCTTC
CASSLVASAYGYTF
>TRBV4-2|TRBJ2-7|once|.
TGTGCCAGCAGCCAAGATTCGGTGGTCGGGGGCTCCTACGAGCAGTACTTC
CASSQDSVVGGSYEQYF
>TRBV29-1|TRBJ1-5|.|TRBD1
TGCAGCGTTGCCCGGGACAGAAATCAGCCCCAGCATTTT
CSVARDRNQPQHF
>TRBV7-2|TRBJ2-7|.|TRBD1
TGTGCCAGCAGCCAGACAGGGACCTACGAGCAGTACTTC
CASSQTGTYEQYF
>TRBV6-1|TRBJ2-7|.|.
TGTGCCAGCAGTGACTGGACAGCCTACGAGCAGTACTTC
CASSDWTAYEQYF
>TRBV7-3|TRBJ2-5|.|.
TGTGCCAGCAGCCCACCAGGGGAGGAGACCCAGTACTTC
CASSPPGEETQYF